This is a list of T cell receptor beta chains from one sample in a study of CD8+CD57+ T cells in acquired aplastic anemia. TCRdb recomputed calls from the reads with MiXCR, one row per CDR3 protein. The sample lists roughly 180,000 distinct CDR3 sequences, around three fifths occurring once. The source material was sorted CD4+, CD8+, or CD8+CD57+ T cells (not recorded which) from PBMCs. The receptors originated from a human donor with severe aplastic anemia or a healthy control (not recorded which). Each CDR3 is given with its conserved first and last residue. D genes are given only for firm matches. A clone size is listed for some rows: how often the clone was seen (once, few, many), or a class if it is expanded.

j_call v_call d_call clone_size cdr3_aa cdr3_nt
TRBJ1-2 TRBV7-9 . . CASRGGYGYTF TGTGCCAGCAGGGGAGGTTATGGCTACACCTTC
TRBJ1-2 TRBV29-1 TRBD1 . CSVTGQGGYGYTF TGCAGCGTAACGGGACAGGGGGGATATGGCTACACCTTC
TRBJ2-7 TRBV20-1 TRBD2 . CSAKRGPYEQYF TGCAGTGCTAAGCGGGGTCCCTACGAGCAGTACTTC
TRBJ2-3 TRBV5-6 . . CASSFTETGGDTQYF TGTGCCAGCAGCTTCACCGAGACTGGAGGAGATACGCAGTATTTT
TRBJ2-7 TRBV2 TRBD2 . CASSEVGGLGEQYF TGTGCCAGCAGTGAAGTGGGAGGGCTGGGCGAGCAGTACTTC
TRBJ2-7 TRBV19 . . CASGTGSSYEQYF TGTGCCAGCGGTACAGGGAGCTCCTACGAGCAGTACTTC
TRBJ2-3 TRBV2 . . CASRDTRTDTQYF TGTGCCAGCAGGGACACCCGCACAGATACGCAGTATTTT
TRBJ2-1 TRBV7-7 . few CASSLDAGTEQFF TGTGCTAGCAGCTTAGACGCAGGAACCGAGCAGTTCTTC
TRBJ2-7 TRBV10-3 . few CAISEYEGTSSYEQYF TGTGCCATCAGTGAGTACGAGGGGACAAGCTCCTACGAGCAGTACTTC
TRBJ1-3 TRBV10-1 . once CASSTGRVSGATIYF TGCGCCAGCAGTACTGGACGTGTAAGTGGTGCCACCATATATTTT
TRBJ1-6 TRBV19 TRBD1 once CASTRTGVDSPLHF TGTGCCAGTACCAGGACAGGGGTCGATTCACCCCTCCACTTT
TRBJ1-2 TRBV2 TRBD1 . CASSEFGTVNYGYTF TGTGCCAGCAGTGAATTCGGGACAGTAAACTATGGCTACACCTTC
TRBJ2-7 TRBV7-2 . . CASRLTLSSYEQYF TGTGCCAGCAGACTGACACTATCTTCCTACGAGCAGTACTTC
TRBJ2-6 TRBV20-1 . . CSAQSTGANVLTF TGCAGTGCTCAATCGACTGGGGCCAACGTCCTGACTTTC
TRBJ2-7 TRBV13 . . CASSLGYREPYEQYF TGTGCCAGCAGCTTAGGGTACAGGGAGCCCTACGAGCAGTACTTC
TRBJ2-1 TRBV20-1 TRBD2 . CSARWLAGAYNEQFF TGCAGTGCTAGGTGGCTAGCGGGGGCCTACAATGAGCAGTTCTTC
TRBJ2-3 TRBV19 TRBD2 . CASSIRLAGSDTQYF TGTGCCAGTAGTATTAGACTAGCGGGATCGGATACGCAGTATTTT
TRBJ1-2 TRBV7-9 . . CASSQTTEVYGYTF TGTGCCAGCAGTCAAACGACAGAAGTCTATGGCTACACCTTC
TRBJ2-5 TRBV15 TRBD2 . CAISRGLAGALETQYF TGTGCCATTTCAAGAGGACTAGCGGGAGCCCTTGAGACCCAGTACTTC
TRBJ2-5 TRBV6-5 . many CASSYMGTEQETQYF TGTGCCAGCAGTTATATGGGCACTGAGCAAGAGACCCAGTACTTC
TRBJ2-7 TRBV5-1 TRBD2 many CASSLTLAGGGRYYEQYF TGCGCCAGCAGCTTGACACTAGCGGGGGGAGGGCGCTACTACGAGCAGTACTTC
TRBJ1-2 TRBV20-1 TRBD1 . CSALGQLNYGYTF TGCAGTGCCCTGGGACAGCTTAACTATGGCTACACCTTC
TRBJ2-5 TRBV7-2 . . CASSLDPIRAETQYF TGTGCCAGCAGCTTAGACCCTATTCGGGCCGAGACCCAGTACTTC
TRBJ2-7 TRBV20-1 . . CSAAPSYEQYF TGCAGTGCTGCACCTTCCTACGAGCAGTACTTC
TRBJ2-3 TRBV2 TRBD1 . CASVGTGLSTDTQYF TGTGCCAGTGTTGGGACAGGTCTGAGCACAGATACGCAGTATTTT
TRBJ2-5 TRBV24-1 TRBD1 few CATSTGTAQETQYF TGTGCCACCAGCACCGGGACAGCGCAAGAGACCCAGTACTTC
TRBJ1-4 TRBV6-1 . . CASSVVSPTNEKLFF TGTGCCAGCAGTGTCGTAAGCCCGACTAATGAAAAACTGTTTTTT
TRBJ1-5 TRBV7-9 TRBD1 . CASSPTGEFGQPQHF TGTGCCAGCAGCCCCACAGGGGAGTTTGGACAGCCCCAGCATTTT